Below, 10 T cell receptor beta chains from the same sample are listed, as sequenced in a study of cytomegalovirus exposure and HLA in healthy donors. Researchers ran the PCR with 60 Vbeta and 13 Jbeta primers. Profiled with immunoSEQ multiplex PCR; TCRdb holds only in-frame clones, not every one. The sample shows 90,000 to 110,000 clones, about 78% of them seen only once. The sample comprised PBMCs. Receptors were obtained from a man younger than 40 in good health and CMV-seronegative.

This clone was seen only once. The chain links TRBV27 to TRBJ2-2; TRBD1 might be the D (6 bases). The CDR3 spans 15 residues. CDR1 is MNHEY, CDR2 SMNVEV, per germline (reference sequence). Trimming took 5 bases from V and 3 from J, leaving 13 bases between them. The CDR3 protein is CASSNDRTYTGELFF. The CDR3 DNA reads TGTGCCAGCAGTAACGACAGGACGTACACCGGGGAGCTGTTTTTT.

The V and J genes are TRBV18 and TRBJ1-3, with a possible D match to TRBD1 (5 bases). Per the germline V gene, CDR1 is KGHSH and CDR2 is LQKENI. The CDR3 spans 14 residues. Trimming cost V 6 bases and J 2 bases, with 11 bases left between them. CDR3 sequence reads: CASSQQETGNTIYF. The CDR3 DNA sequence: TGTGCCAGCTCGCAACAGGAGACTGGAAACACCATATATTTT.

A note on this clone: One junction end does not reproduce the germline sequence, and a read error may be involved. The CDR3 here is CASSLAFEAAEAFF. CDR3 DNA sequence: TGTGCCAGCAGCTTAGCTTTTGAGGCTGCCGAAGCATTCTTT. The J gene is TRBJ1-1, the V gene TRBV7-9, with unresolved D. This CDR3 is built from 14 residues. From germline, CDR1 is SEHNR and CDR2 FQNEAQ (reference sequence).

This clone appeared a single time. This chain connects TRBV5-1 to TRBJ2-5, with TRBD2 matching 10 bases. V dropped 0 bases and J dropped 7; count of bases not matched to a gene: 6. The CDR3 runs to 15 residues. From germline, CDR1 is SGHRS and CDR2 YFSETQ. The CDR3 DNA follows: TGCGCCAGCAGCTTGGAAGCGGGAGGGCCTCGGACCCAGTACTTC. Encoded protein: CASSLEAGGPRTQYF.

This clone has a single count. The V and J genes are TRBV11-3 and TRBJ2-2; a possible D gene is TRBD1 (6 bases). Trimming pared 0 bases from V and 2 bases from J, leaving 13 bases between. The CDR3 has 17 amino acids. In germline, CDR1 is SGHNT, CDR2 YENEEA. This CDR3 reads CASSLDWGHANTGELFF. The CDR3 nucleotides are TGTGCCAGCAGCTTAGATTGGGGGCACGCAAACACCGGGGAGCTGTTTTTT.

The rearrangement links TRBV7-2 to TRBJ2-1; 14 bases match TRBD2. V gave up 5 bases and J gave up 9 bases; unmatched junction bases: 6. Germline lookup yields CDR1 SGHTA and CDR2 FQGNSA. CDR3 length: 15 residues. The CDR3 DNA follows: TGTGCCAGCAGCCGACGGACTAGCGGGGGGACTGAGCAGTTCTTC. Its protein product is CASSRRTSGGTEQFF.

This clone was seen a handful of times. This sequence joins TRBV6-5 and TRBJ2-2; 12 bases align to TRBD1. CDR1 and CDR2 from the germline V gene are MNHEY and SVGAGI. V shed 8 bases, J shed 8 bases, and the junction held 6 bases outside the gene matches. The length of the CDR3 is 14 residues. For the CDR3, the DNA is TGTGCCAGCTTCGGGGACAGGGGGCCTGGGGAGCTGTTTTTT. Translating it yields CASFGDRGPGELFF.

V and J are TRBV9 and TRBJ2-3; 14 nucleotides agree with TRBD2. Germline V gene lookup returns CDR1 SGDLS and CDR2 YYNGEE. The V and J ends lost 0 bases and 0 bases, in that order; junction bases with no gene match: 3. CDR3 size: 18 residues. The CDR3 sequence is CASSVAGLAGESTDTQYF. DNA of the CDR3: TGTGCCAGCAGCGTAGCGGGACTAGCGGGAGAGAGCACAGATACGCAGTATTTT. Based on the CDR3 plus reference TRBV9 and TRBJ2-3, the full variable domain is DSGVTQTPKHLITATGQRVTLRCSPRSGDLSVYWYQQSLDQGLQFLIQYYNGEERAKGNILERFSAQQFPDLHSELNLSSLELGDSALYFCASSVAGLAGESTDTQYFGPGTRLTVL.

As concerns this clone: It is likely a read error, because the conserved phenylalanine at the end of the CDR3 is missing. The chain uses TRBV10-3 and TRBJ1-1, with 9 positions matching TRBD1. CDR3 length equals 14 residues. The germline gives CDR1 ENHRY, CDR2 SYGVKD. V dropped 6 bases and J dropped 1; count of bases not matched to a gene: 3. CDR3 DNA: TGTGCCATCAGCCCGGGACAGGGGAACACTGAAGCTTTCTCT. It yields the protein CAISPGQGNTEAFS.

CDR3 DNA: TGCGCCAGCAGCCAGGATTGGGCGCGCAATGAGCAGTTCTTC. This translates into CASSQDWARNEQFF. The chain joins TRBV4-3 to TRBJ2-1, with D unclear. This CDR3 spans 14 amino acids. The V gene lost 3 bases and the J gene lost 6 bases, with 12 bases spanning the gap. In germline, CDR1 is LGHNA, CDR2 YSLEER.